What follows describes a single TCR beta chain. The antigen remains unidentified. CDR1 and CDR2 from the germline V gene are SGDLS and YYNGEE. The V end lost 0 bases, the J end lost 7 bases, and 13 bases lay between the germline ends. The CDR3 totals 14 residues. The data belong to a study of a mutant IDH1 vaccine in newly diagnosed glioma. Regarding the study as a whole: Overall, about 92% of patients had vaccine-induced immune responses.

Measured with immunoSEQ multiplex PCR; TCRdb has only the in-frame clones, and not every one. Here the sample spans about 92,000 clones, about four fifths being singletons. Time point described: baseline, week 1 (first vaccination visit). Treatment here: pre-vaccination baseline after standard-of-care therapy. Sequenced here: PBMCs, sampled from a glioma patient treated with radiotherapy, temozolomide or both. The clonotype comes from a man between 35 and 55 years old with glioma. This chain joins TRBV9 and TRBJ1-1; a possible D gene is TRBD1 (5 bases). The CDR3 loop reads CASSVVIGEDEAFF. In DNA, the CDR3 is TGTGCCAGCAGCGTAGTAATAGGGGAGGATGAAGCTTTCTTT.